This T cell receptor beta chain was sequenced for a study of CD8 T cells in Susac syndrome. The authors reverse transcribed roughly 0.5 to 1 ug RNA with random hexamers. Each CDR3 protein gets one entry after TCRdb re-called the immunoSEQ multiplex PCR reads with MiXCR. In the table there are 250,000 or so distinct CDR3 sequences, about 94% of which are singletons. The germline V gene encodes CDR1 SGHRS and CDR2 YFSETQ. This CDR3 spans 14 amino acids. The ends were cut back, 0 bases at V and 8 bases at J, with 14 bases in the middle. The rearrangement joins TRBV5-1 to TRBJ1-2, with a possible D match to TRBD1 (6 bases). The sequence came from a human donor with multiple sclerosis. The specimen sequenced was CD4+ T cells from PBMCs. CDR3 sequence: CASSLDQGSGGYTF. The CDR3 coding sequence is TGCGCCAGCAGCTTGGACCAGGGGTCGGGCGGCTACACCTTC.